Listed below are T cell receptor beta chains from one sample, sequenced in a study of cytomegalovirus exposure and HLA in healthy donors. The protocol was immunoSEQ multiplex PCR, while the TCRdb copy is restricted to in-frame clones and leaves out a portion. The sample has roughly 170,000 clones; approximately 82% are singletons. Source material: PBMCs. Every receptor here comes from a male donor in good health and CMV-seronegative. Each CDR3 is given with its conserved first and last residue. A D gene is named only where the DNA matches it firmly. Size values are once, few and many counts, or a class for expanded clones, and some rows have none.

J gene,D gene,clone size,V gene,CDR3 DNA,CDR3 protein
TRBJ2-3,TRBD2,.,TRBV2,TGTGCCAGCAGTGAAGACTCGGGGGGGGGAGATACGCAGTATTTT,CASSEDSGGGDTQYF
TRBJ2-1,.,.,TRBV12-5,TGTGCTAGTGGACAGGGCTCCTACAATGAGCAGTTCTTC,CASGQGSYNEQFF
TRBJ2-7,.,.,TRBV29-1,TGCAGCGGAGCGAGCGATGGACAGACATACTACGAGCAGTACTTC,CSGASDGQTYYEQYF
TRBJ2-5,.,.,TRBV18,TGTGCCAGCTCACCAAGGTCCGGGGGCCAAGAGACCCAGTACTTC,CASSPRSGGQETQYF
TRBJ2-7,.,.,TRBV29-1,TGCAGCGTTGAAGAGGTGGGGAGCTCCTACGAGCAGTACTTC,CSVEEVGSSYEQYF
TRBJ2-4,.,.,TRBV25-1,TGTGCCAGCAGTGAATTGGGGGGACAAAACATTCAGTACTTC,CASSELGGQNIQYF
TRBJ2-5,TRBD2,.,TRBV9,TGTGCCAGCAGCCGAGGGGTAGCGGGAGGTGAGACCCAGTACTTC,CASSRGVAGGETQYF
TRBJ2-7,.,.,TRBV7-9,TGTGCCAGCAGCTTACGTCAGTACGAGCAGTACTTC,CASSLRQYEQYF
TRBJ2-1,.,.,TRBV6-1,TGTGCCAGCAGTGCATACCAGGGGTCTGAGCAGTTCTTC,CASSAYQGSEQFF
TRBJ1-1,TRBD1,.,TRBV19,TGTGCCAGTAAGCCGGGACAGAAAAACACTGAAGCTTTCTTT,CASKPGQKNTEAFF
TRBJ2-2,.,few,TRBV5-4,TGTGCCAGCAGCTTGGACCGTGCAAGGGGGAACACCGGGGAGCTGTTTTTT,CASSLDRARGNTGELFF
TRBJ2-2,TRBD1,.,TRBV2,TGTGCCAGCAGTGGACAGGGTGCGAACACCGGGGAGCTGTTTTTT,CASSGQGANTGELFF
TRBJ1-5,.,.,TRBV6-5,TGTGCCAGCAGTTACGGTCCAGGTCAGCCCCAGCATTTT,CASSYGPGQPQHF
TRBJ1-3,.,few,TRBV5-5,TGTGCCAGCAGCTTGGACATCAACTCTGGAAACACCATATATTTT,CASSLDINSGNTIYF
TRBJ2-1,.,.,TRBV5-1,TGCGCCAGCGGCGGGGTAAATGAGCAGTTCTTC,CASGGVNEQFF
TRBJ1-2,.,.,TRBV19,TGTGCCAGTAGTGGTAGTGGTATTGCGTATGGCTACACCTTC,CASSGSGIAYGYTF
TRBJ1-5,.,once,TRBV5-8,TGTGCCAGCAGCCCAGGACAGACGGGGAATCAGCCCCAGCATTTT,CASSPGQTGNQPQHF
TRBJ2-1,TRBD2,.,TRBV7-3,TGTGCCAGCAGCTTGGGGACTAGCGGGAGGGCCTGGCAGTTCTTC,CASSLGTSGRAWQFF
TRBJ1-2,.,once,TRBV2,TGTGCCAGCAGTGCGAACACCTTCTATGGCTACACCTTC,CASSANTFYGYTF
TRBJ2-7,.,.,TRBV27,TGTGCCAGCAGTCAGGACAATACTTACGAGCAGTACTTC,CASSQDNTYEQYF
TRBJ1-3,.,.,TRBV4-1,TGCGCCAGCAGCCAAGCTTTTGGGGTCGGGGAGAACTCTGGAAACACCATATATTTT,CASSQAFGVGENSGNTIYF
TRBJ1-5,.,.,TRBV21-1,TGTGCCAGCAGCGCGAAGACAGACAATAGCAATCAGCCCCAGCATTTT,CASSAKTDNSNQPQHF
TRBJ2-1,TRBD2,.,TRBV27,TGTGCCAGCAGTTTAGGGACTAGCGGGGGTAACAATGAGCAGTTCTTC,CASSLGTSGGNNEQFF
TRBJ2-1,TRBD2,.,TRBV4-3,TGCGCCAGCAGCCAGAGACCGGGACAGGGGACTAGCGGGAGGGCCCGTGAGAGTGAGCAGTTCTTC,CASSQRPGQGTSGRARESEQFF
TRBJ2-5,.,.,TRBV19,TGTGCCAGTAGGAATAGGCGGCAAGAGACCCAGTACTTC,CASRNRRQETQYF
TRBJ2-1,TRBD2,.,TRBV7-6,TGTGCCAGCAGCTTAGCGGCGGGAGGGATGTCCTCCTACAATGAGCAGTTCTTC,CASSLAAGGMSSYNEQFF
TRBJ2-2,TRBD1,.,TRBV25-1,TGTGCCAGCAGATTTGCGGGGACAGGATCGACCGGGGAGCTGTTTTTT,CASRFAGTGSTGELFF